The next 24 T cell receptor beta chains were all read from a single sample in a study of shared clonotypes between healthy human individuals. TCRdb's copy holds only in-frame clones and misses some; the assay was immunoSEQ multiplex PCR. The sample holds 400,000 to 550,000 clones, around three quarters seen once. The sample was PBMCs. These receptors all stem from a woman aged 40 to 55 in good health. Some clones in this sample may be carry-over from other donors' samples.

This clone was found a few times. The chain joins TRBV4-1 to TRBJ1-2; tentative D call: TRBD1 (5 bases). The ends were cut back, 1 base at V and 5 bases at J, with 5 bases in the middle. The CDR3 consists of 12 residues. Germline CDR1 reads MGHRA; CDR2 reads YSYEKL. The CDR3 sequence is CASSQGQYGYTF. In DNA form, the CDR3 reads TGCGCCAGCAGCCAAGGACAGTATGGCTACACCTTC.

The rearrangement uses TRBV7-3 and TRBJ2-1; the D call may be TRBD1 or TRBD2 (6 bases each). The CDR3 extends over 15 amino acids. Trimming shortened V by 2 bases and J by 5 bases, and 13 bases separated the two germline ends. Germline-derived CDR1 and CDR2 are SGHTA and FQGTGA. The CDR3 here is CASSLDGGRHNEQFF. In nucleotides, the CDR3 is TGTGCCAGCAGCTTAGACGGGGGCCGACACAATGAGCAGTTCTTC. Complete variable domain (other parts from reference TRBV7-3 and TRBJ2-1): GAGVSQTPSNKVTEKGKYVELRCDPISGHTALYWYRQSLGQGPEFLIYFQGTGAADDSGLPNDRFFAVRPEGSVSTLKIQRTERGDSAVYLCASSLDGGRHNEQFFGPGTRLTVL.

This clone was seen many times. This chain links TRBV5-1 with TRBJ1-3; D unresolved. Germline V gene lookup returns CDR1 SGHRS and CDR2 YFSETQ. The CDR3 runs to 15 residues. The ends were cut back, 2 bases at V and 0 bases at J, with 9 bases in the middle. CDR3 amino acids: CASSLDGNSGNTIYF. The CDR3 DNA reads TGCGCCAGCAGCTTAGACGGAAACTCTGGAAACACCATATATTTT.

The chain recombines TRBV7-9 with TRBJ2-5; 7 nucleotides line up with TRBD2. With V trimmed by 8 bases and J by 5 bases, 17 bases remained unmatched. This CDR3 has 16 residues. Germline V gives CDR1 SEHNR, CDR2 FQNEAQ (reference sequence). The CDR3 nucleotides are TGTGCCAGCGGGAGGGGCTTTGATAGGGTTGTGGAGACCCAGTACTTC. Amino acid sequence: CASGRGFDRVVETQYF.

The chain combines TRBV2 with TRBJ1-2, with D possibly being TRBD1 (6 bases). The CDR3 is 14 residues long. CDR1 SNHLY and CDR2 FYNNEI come from the germline V gene. V was trimmed by 6 bases and J by 5 bases, leaving 16 bases between them. The CDR3 nucleotides are TGTGCCAGCAGACCAGGGGACAAGGGTTATGGCTACACCTTC. Amino acids: CASRPGDKGYGYTF.

As regards this clone: This may come from a read error, since a much larger clone is one base off. At the DNA level, this CDR3 is encoded by other sequences in the same sample as well. The rearrangement links TRBV6-6 to TRBJ1-5; TRBD1 aligns across 9 bases. Germline-derived CDR1 and CDR2 are MNHNY and SVGAGI (reference sequence). CDR3 length: 14 residues. CDR3 in amino acids: CASSWDRVDQPQHF. The CDR3 nucleotides read TGCGCCAGCAGCTGGGACAGGGTGGATCAGCCCCAGCATTTT.

The chain joins TRBV28 to TRBJ1-5, with 8 bases that match TRBD1. Trimming cost V 8 bases and J 3 bases; bases outside gene matches: 12. Germline values: CDR1 MDHEN, CDR2 SYDVKM. This CDR3 contains 16 residues. CDR3 bases: TGTGCCAGCCGCCCCACAGGGGGGGTATACAATCAGCCCCAGCATTTT. Residues: CASRPTGGVYNQPQHF. Full variable domain (outside the CDR3, taken from reference TRBV28 and TRBJ1-5): DVKVTQSSRYLVKRTGEKVFLECVQDMDHENMFWYRQDPGLGLRLIYFSYDVKMKEKGDIPEGYSVSREKKERFSLILESASTNQTSMYLCASRPTGGVYNQPQHFGDGTRLSIL.

The genes are TRBV15 and TRBJ2-5; D not certain. The CDR3 runs to 16 residues. V lost 1 base and J lost 1, with 13 bases in between. The V gene's germline CDR1 is LNHNV and CDR2 YYDKDF (reference sequence). The CDR3 is CATSRVGGIFQETQYF. Here the CDR3 DNA reads TGTGCCACCAGCAGAGTAGGTGGTATCTTCCAAGAGACCCAGTACTTC.

Of note for this clone: The junction departs from germline at one end; a sequencing error may be responsible. The gene calls are TRBV11-2 and TRBJ2-6; D is uncertain. The CDR3 covers 15 residues. The germline CDR1 and CDR2 sequences are SGHAT and FQNNGV. This CDR3 reads CTSSLNFGQTNVLTF. The CDR3 region has the DNA TGTACCAGCAGCTTAAACTTCGGCCAGACCAACGTCCTGACTTTC.

Turning to this clone: This sequence is one base from a far larger clone and is likely a read error. This chain uses TRBV5-1 with TRBJ1-2; D possibly corresponds to TRBD1 (6 bases). V gave up 5 bases and J gave up 12 bases, with 26 bases separating them. There are 15 residues in the CDR3. The V gene's germline CDR1 is SGHRS and CDR2 YFSETQ. Here the CDR3 reads CASSPLGAGVYGHTF. DNA of the CDR3: TGCGCCAGCAGTCCGTTGGGCGCAGGGGTTTACGGCCACACCTTC.

The genes are TRBV7-8 and TRBJ2-1; 7 bases align to TRBD2. The CDR3 has 15 residues. CDR1 is SGHVS and CDR2 is FQNEAQ in the germline V gene. The V segment lost 1 base and the J segment 7 bases; nucleotides outside the gene matches: 7. DNA for the CDR3: TGTGCCAGCAGCTTAGAGGCGGGAGTGGTTAATGAGCAGTTCTTC. Translated: CASSLEAGVVNEQFF.

This clone was observed once. The same CDR3 can be traced to other DNA sequences in this sample. The chain couples TRBV7-3 to TRBJ2-7; TRBD1 aligns across 8 bases. The CDR3 runs 13 residues. V shed 5 bases, J shed 3 bases, and the junction held 3 bases outside the gene matches. Germline V gene lookup returns CDR1 SGHTA and CDR2 FQGTGA. The CDR3 here is CASSPGTGYEQYF. In nucleotides, the CDR3 is TGTGCCAGCAGCCCCGGGACAGGCTACGAGCAGTACTTC.

The V gene is TRBV5-3, the J gene TRBJ2-3; 8 nucleotides agree with TRBD2. TRBV5-3 is treated as an ORF (open reading frame) with a function not yet certain. Losses at the gene ends were 7 bases for V and 5 bases for J; bases not matched to a gene: 15. The CDR3 is made up of 16 amino acids. CDR3: CAREEEREIAVDTQYF. As DNA, the CDR3 is TGTGCCAGAGAGGAGGAGCGGGAGATAGCTGTAGATACGCAGTATTTT.

The chain recombines TRBV28 with TRBJ2-5, with 8 bases that match TRBD2. The trim removed 3 bases at V and 7 bases at J, leaving 4 bases unmatched. The CDR3 is 13 residues long. Germline CDR1 MDHEN, CDR2 SYDVKM. CDR3 bases: TGTGCCAGCAGTTTCGGGGGGGTTGGGACCCAGTACTTC. As protein: CASSFGGVGTQYF.

The V call is TRBV14, the J call TRBJ2-7; 7 positions match TRBD1. The CDR3 sequence is 13 residues long. The J segment lost 3 bases and the V segment lost 3 bases, leaving 2 bases of the junction unmatched. Germline loops: CDR1 SGHDN, CDR2 FVKESK. The CDR3 spells CASSQGTVYEQYF. CDR3 DNA sequence: TGTGCCAGCAGCCAGGGGACAGTCTACGAGCAGTACTTC.

This chain connects TRBV2 to TRBJ1-5, with a tentative D call TRBD1 (5 bases). The CDR3 contains 14 residues. V was cut by 2 bases and J by 6 bases, with 11 bases left in between. Germline assignment: CDR1 SNHLY and CDR2 FYNNEI. The CDR3 nucleotides are TGTGCCAGCAGTGAAAGGCAGAGGGGTCAGCCCCAGCATTTT. Its protein product is CASSERQRGQPQHF.

This chain links TRBV7-3 with TRBJ2-7, with TRBD1 identical over 8 bases. V trimming: 4 bases; J trimming: 3 bases; junction bases outside the gene matches: 5. The germline V gene encodes CDR1 SGHTA and CDR2 FQGTGA. This CDR3 comprises 14 residues. This CDR3 is CASSSTGGSYEQYF. The CDR3 nucleotides read TGTGCCAGCAGCTCAACAGGGGGAAGCTACGAGCAGTACTTC.

The chain couples TRBV18 to TRBJ2-7, with TRBD1 matching over 9 bases. Germline assignment: CDR1 KGHSH and CDR2 LQKENI. This CDR3 region has 13 residues. V lost 4 bases to trimming and J lost 6 bases; unmatched junction nucleotides: 4. As DNA, the CDR3 is TGTGCCAGCTCACTCATGGACAGGGGCGAGCAGTACTTC. Translated, it gives CASSLMDRGEQYF.

The V and J genes are TRBV6-5 and TRBJ2-7; 8 nucleotides match TRBD2. CDR1 is MNHEY and CDR2 is SVGAGI in the germline V gene. The junction had 13 bases not matched to a gene; V was cut back by 5 bases and J by 7 bases. The CDR3 is made up of 15 amino acids. The CDR3 bases are TGTGCCAGCAGTCAAAGCGGGAGTGGGGTGGGGGAGCAGTACTTC. It encodes CASSQSGSGVGEQYF.

The rearrangement joins TRBV11-2 to TRBJ2-5; D ambiguous. CDR1 and CDR2 from the germline V gene are SGHAT and FQNNGV. The CDR3 is 15 residues long. The ends were cut back, 3 bases at V and 3 bases at J, with 14 bases in the middle. Written as DNA, the CDR3 is TGTGCCAGCAGCTTTGGTGACTCTCGAAAAGAGACCCAGTACTTC. Encoded protein: CASSFGDSRKETQYF.

This chain uses TRBV4-3 with TRBJ2-1, with 9 positions matching TRBD2. Germline V gene sequence: CDR1 LGHNA, CDR2 YSLEER. The CDR3 runs to 17 residues. With V trimmed by 1 base and J by 4 bases, 8 bases remained unmatched. The CDR3 nucleotides read TGCGCCAGCAGCCAAGGTGTGGCGGGAGGGCAATACAATGAGCAGTTCTTC. This sequence encodes CASSQGVAGGQYNEQFF.

V and J are TRBV14 and TRBJ1-1; unclear D gene. Looked up from germline, CDR1 is SGHDN and CDR2 is FVKESK. V lost 4 bases to trimming and J lost 5 bases, with 14 bases between them. The CDR3 consists of 14 residues. The CDR3 bases are TGTGCCAGCAGCCCGGACTGGTGGGCGACTGAAGCTTTCTTT. It translates to CASSPDWWATEAFF.

V is TRBV6-4 and J is TRBJ2-5; D gene ambiguous. V lost 11 bases, J lost 0 bases, and 16 bases lay in between. CDR3 length: 14 amino acids. From germline, CDR1 is MRHNA and CDR2 SNTAGT. The CDR3 reads CAGRSWAYQETQYF. The CDR3 region has the DNA TGTGCCGGAAGGAGTTGGGCGTACCAAGAGACCCAGTACTTC.

This clone was counted only a few times. The rearrangement joins TRBV5-4 to TRBJ1-2, with a possible D match to TRBD1 (5 bases). V lost 2 bases and J lost 4, with 15 bases in between. CDR3 length: 15 residues. CDR1 is SGHNT and CDR2 is YYREEE in the germline V gene (reference sequence). The CDR3 nucleotides are TGTGCCAGCAGCTTACCTACATTGGACATCTATGGCTACACCTTC. Its translation is CASSLPTLDIYGYTF. The full variable domain, rest sourced from reference TRBV5-4 and TRBJ1-2, is ETGVTQSPTHLIKTRGQQVTLRCSSQSGHNTVSWYQQALGQGPQFIFQYYREEENGRGNFPPRFSGLQFPNYSSELNVNALELDDSALYLCASSLPTLDIYGYTFGSGTRLTVV.